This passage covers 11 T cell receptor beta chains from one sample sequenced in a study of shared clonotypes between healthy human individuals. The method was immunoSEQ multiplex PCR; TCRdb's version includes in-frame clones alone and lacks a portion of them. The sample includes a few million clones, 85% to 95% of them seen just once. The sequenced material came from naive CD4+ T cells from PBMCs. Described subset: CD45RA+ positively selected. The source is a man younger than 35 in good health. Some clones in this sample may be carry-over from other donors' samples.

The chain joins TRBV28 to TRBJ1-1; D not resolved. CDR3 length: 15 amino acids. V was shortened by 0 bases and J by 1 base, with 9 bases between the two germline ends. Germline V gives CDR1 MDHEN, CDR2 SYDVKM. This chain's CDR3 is CASSLWGGPNTEAFF. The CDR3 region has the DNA TGTGCCAGCAGTTTATGGGGAGGGCCGAACACTGAAGCTTTCTTT.

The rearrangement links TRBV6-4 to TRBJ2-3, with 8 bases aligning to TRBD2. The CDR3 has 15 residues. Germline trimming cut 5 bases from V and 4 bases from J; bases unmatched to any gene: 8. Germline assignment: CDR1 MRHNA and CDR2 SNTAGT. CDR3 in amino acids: CASSSRGTRPDTQYF. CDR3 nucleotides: TGTGCCAGCAGTTCCCGCGGGACTAGACCAGATACGCAGTATTTT.

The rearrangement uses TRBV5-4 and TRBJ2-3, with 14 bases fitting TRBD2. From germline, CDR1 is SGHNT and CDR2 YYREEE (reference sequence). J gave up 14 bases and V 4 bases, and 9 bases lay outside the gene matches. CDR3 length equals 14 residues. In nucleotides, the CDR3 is TGTGCCAGCAGCCAGGCGGGACTAGCGGGAGTTGGGTATTTT. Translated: CASSQAGLAGVGYF. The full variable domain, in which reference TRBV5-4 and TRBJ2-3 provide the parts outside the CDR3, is ETGVTQSPTHLIKTRGQQVTLRCSSQSGHNTVSWYQQALGQGPQFIFQYYREEENGRGNFPPRFSGLQFPNYSSELNVNALELDDSALYLCASSQAGLAGVGYFGPGTRLTVL.

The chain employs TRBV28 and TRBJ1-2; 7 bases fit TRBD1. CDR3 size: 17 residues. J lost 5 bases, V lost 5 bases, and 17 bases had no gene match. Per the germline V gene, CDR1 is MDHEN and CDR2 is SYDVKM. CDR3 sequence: CASSPMGRQTGRYGYTF. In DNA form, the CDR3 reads TGTGCCAGCAGTCCTATGGGGCGTCAGACAGGGAGGTATGGCTACACCTTC.

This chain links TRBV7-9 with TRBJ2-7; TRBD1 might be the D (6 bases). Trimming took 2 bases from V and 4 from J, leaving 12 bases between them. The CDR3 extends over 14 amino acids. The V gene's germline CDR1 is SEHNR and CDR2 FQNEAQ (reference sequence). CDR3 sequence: CASSLLPQGYEQYF. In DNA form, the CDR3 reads TGTGCCAGCAGCTTATTACCCCAGGGGTACGAGCAGTACTTC.

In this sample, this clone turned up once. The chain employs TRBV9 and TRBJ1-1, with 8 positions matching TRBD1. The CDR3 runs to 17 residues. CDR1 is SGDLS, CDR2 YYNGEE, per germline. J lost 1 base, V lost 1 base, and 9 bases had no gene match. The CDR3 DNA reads TGTGCCAGCAGCGTAAGGGCCCTAGGACAGGGGAACACTGAAGCTTTCTTT. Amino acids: CASSVRALGQGNTEAFF.

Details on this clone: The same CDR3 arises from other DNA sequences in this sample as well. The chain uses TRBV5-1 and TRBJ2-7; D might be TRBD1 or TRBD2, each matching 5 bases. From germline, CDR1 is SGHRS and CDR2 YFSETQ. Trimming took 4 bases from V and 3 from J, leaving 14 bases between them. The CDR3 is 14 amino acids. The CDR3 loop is CASSPRGGNYEQYF. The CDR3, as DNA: TGCGCCAGCAGCCCTCGTGGGGGTAACTACGAGCAGTACTTC.

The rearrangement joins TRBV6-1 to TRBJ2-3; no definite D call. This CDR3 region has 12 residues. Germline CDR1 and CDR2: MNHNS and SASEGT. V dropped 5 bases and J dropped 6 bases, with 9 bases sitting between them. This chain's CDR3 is CASSKTIDTQYF. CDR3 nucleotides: TGTGCCAGCAGTAAGACAATTGATACGCAGTATTTT.

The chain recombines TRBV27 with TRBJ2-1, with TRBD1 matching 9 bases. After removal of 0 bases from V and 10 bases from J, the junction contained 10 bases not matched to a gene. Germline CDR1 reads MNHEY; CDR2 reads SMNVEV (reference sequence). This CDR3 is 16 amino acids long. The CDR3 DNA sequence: TGTGCCAGCAGTTTATCTAGGACAGGGGCCTGGGGGGAGCAGTTCTTC. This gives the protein CASSLSRTGAWGEQFF.

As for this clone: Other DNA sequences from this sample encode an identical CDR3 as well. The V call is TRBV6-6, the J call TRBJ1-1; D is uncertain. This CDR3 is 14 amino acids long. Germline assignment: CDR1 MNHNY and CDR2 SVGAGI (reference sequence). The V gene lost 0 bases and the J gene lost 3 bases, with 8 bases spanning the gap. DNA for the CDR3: TGTGCCAGCAGTTACTCGGGTAGGGACACTGAAGCTTTCTTT. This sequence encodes CASSYSGRDTEAFF.

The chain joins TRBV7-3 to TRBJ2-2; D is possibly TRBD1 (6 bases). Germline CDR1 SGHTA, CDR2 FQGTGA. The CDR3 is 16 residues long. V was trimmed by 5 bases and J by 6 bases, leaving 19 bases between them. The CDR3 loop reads CASSLEGVGIPGELFF. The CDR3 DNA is TGTGCCAGCAGCCTAGAGGGGGTTGGGATCCCCGGGGAGCTGTTTTTT.